What follows describes a single TCR beta chain. The source of the sample is a study of T cells after yellow fever vaccination. Study overall: Fractions low in cell number were prepared with SMART-Seq v4 Ultra Low Input.

Each CDR3 protein is one row after TCRdb ran MiXCR on the 5' RACE reads. Found here are 310,000 or so distinct CDR3 sequences, approximately 7% of them singletons; the top ten hold roughly a sixth. Trimming left V 0 bases short and J 1 base short, with 10 bases between. In germline, CDR1 is SGHNT, CDR2 YYREEE (reference sequence). This CDR3 is built from 16 residues. The sequencing used PBMCs, collected around 45 days after the first yellow fever vaccination. The chain combines TRBV5-4 with TRBJ2-2, with D hard to call. This receptor was identified in a man between 18 and 29 years old who received the YFV17D yellow fever vaccine. The CDR3 DNA follows: TGTGCCAGCAGCTTGGAGTCCCACATGAACACCGGGGAGCTGTTTTTT. Amino acid sequence: CASSLESHMNTGELFF.